A single TCR beta chain is shown here with its context. Its target is unknown. Sequencing used immunoSEQ v3.0 at survey level. Assay used: immunoSEQ multiplex PCR; TCRdb lists only in-frame clones, some missing. This sample carries 17,000 or so clones, approximately 80% of them seen once, and the ten largest clones take less than 15%. Germline loops: CDR1 SNHLY, CDR2 FYNNEI. The V and J ends lost 5 bases and 2 bases respectively, with 10 bases between them. The CDR3 consists of 14 residues. The sample comes from a study of long-term antiretroviral therapy in people with HIV. General study results and limits: HIV repertoires showed narrower CDR3 length ranges than controls. Blood dates from the mid-2000s to the late 2010s, possibly under older ART regimens.

The clonotype originates from a woman aged 40 to 50 with HIV. The V and J genes are TRBV2 and TRBJ1-5; D unclear. The sample consisted of unsorted PBMCs, taken about 3.2 years after starting antiretroviral therapy. The DNA of the CDR3 is TGTGCCAGCAGTTCCGGGAGGGGCAATCAGCCCCAGCATTTT. As protein: CASSSGRGNQPQHF.